This TCR beta chain comes out of a study of beta chain features in type 1 diabetes. Study-level results: TCRB CDR3s were moderately but significantly shorter in Type 1 diabetes patients in all four CD4+ subsets.

CDR1 is SQVTM and CDR2 is ANQGSEA in the germline V gene. CDR3 length: 13 residues. Trimming stripped 2 bases from V and 5 bases from J, with 12 bases between. A word on this clone: Its antigen is still unknown.

Investigators reverse transcribed all isolated RNA, so they sequenced expressed TCRB transcripts. Profiled with immunoSEQ multiplex PCR; TCRdb holds only in-frame clones, not every one. Of about 710,000 clones listed, more than 13% are singletons. The rearrangement uses TRBV29-1 and TRBJ1-2; the D is unclear. Material: naive CD4+ T cells from blood. The origin of this receptor is a young man with type 1 diabetes. CDR3 in DNA: TGCAGCGTTGAATGGGTTGCAGAGTATGGCTACACCTTC. Residues: CSVEWVAEYGYTF. The full variable domain, in which reference TRBV29-1 and TRBJ1-2 provide the parts outside the CDR3, is SAVISQKPSRDICQRGTSLTIQCQVDSQVTMMFWYRQQPGQSLTLIATANQGSEATYESGFVIDKFPISRPNLTFSTLTVSNMSPEDSSIYLCSVEWVAEYGYTFGSGTRLTVV.